A single sample gave rise to the 32 T cell receptor beta chains below, sequenced in a study of shared clonotypes between healthy human individuals. The table came from immunoSEQ multiplex PCR; TCRdb's copy has only in-frame clones and leaves some out. The sample holds 2 million to 2.5 million clones; more than 90% are singletons and the top ten take 0.1% to 0.15%. The sequenced sample consisted of naive CD4+ T cells sorted from blood. Subset reported: CD45RA+ positively selected. These receptors were collected from a man between 18 and 35 years old in good health.

The chain links TRBV5-1 to TRBJ2-3, with a possible D match to TRBD2 (6 bases). Looked up from germline, CDR1 is SGHRS and CDR2 is YFSETQ. Trimming left V 0 bases short and J 4 bases short, with 12 bases between. The CDR3 is 15 residues long. In DNA, the CDR3 is TGCGCCAGCAGCTTGGGACTAGTCTCCCCAGATACGCAGTATTTT. This gives the protein CASSLGLVSPDTQYF.

V is TRBV7-9 and J is TRBJ1-2; perhaps TRBD1 as D (5 bases). V was pared by 5 bases and J by 5 bases, with 18 bases between. CDR3 size: 15 residues. Germline values: CDR1 SEHNR, CDR2 FQNEAQ (reference sequence). CDR3 sequence: CASSPSGAEGYGYTF. CDR3 DNA sequence: TGTGCCAGCAGCCCCTCCGGGGCCGAAGGGTATGGCTACACCTTC.

This chain links TRBV6-5 with TRBJ1-2, with D maybe TRBD1 (6 bases). The germline V and J ends were trimmed by 5 bases and 2 bases, with 12 bases remaining between them. The CDR3 length is 14 residues. The germline CDR1 and CDR2 sequences are MNHEY and SVGAGI. The CDR3 DNA reads as TGTGCCAGCAGTGGGGGGGCAGAAAACTATGGCTACACCTTC. Translating gives CASSGGAENYGYTF.

V usage is TRBV28 and J usage is TRBJ2-7, with no clear D. Germline loops: CDR1 MDHEN, CDR2 SYDVKM. The CDR3 length is 12 residues. V was clipped by 4 bases and J by 2 bases, with 6 bases between them. The CDR3 region has the DNA TGTGCCAGCAGTTCAACCCCCTACGAGCAGTACTTC. This translates into CASSSTPYEQYF.

V is TRBV6-5 and J is TRBJ2-7, with D perhaps being TRBD1 or TRBD2 (6 bases each). Germline CDR1 reads MNHEY; CDR2 reads SVGAGI. Deletions cut 7 bases from V and 2 bases from J, with 12 bases between. The CDR3 covers 13 residues. The CDR3 bases are TGTGCCAGCACACGGGGGCGTGCCTACGAGCAGTACTTC. Amino acids: CASTRGRAYEQYF.

The chain has TRBV5-1 and TRBJ2-7, with D possibly being TRBD2 (6 bases). The V and J ends lost 0 bases and 6 bases respectively, with 16 bases between them. Germline values: CDR1 SGHRS, CDR2 YFSETQ. This CDR3 spans 15 amino acids. The CDR3 DNA follows: TGCGCCAGCAGCTTGGCCTTCGGGAGTCCCACCGAGCAGTACTTC. The encoded protein is CASSLAFGSPTEQYF.

The V gene is TRBV28, the J gene TRBJ1-5; no firm D call. Germline V gives CDR1 MDHEN, CDR2 SYDVKM. CDR3 length: 17 amino acids. The V gene lost 6 bases and the J gene lost 0 bases, with 18 bases spanning the gap. The CDR3 coding sequence is TGTGCCAGCAGCAGTAATGGGTTTTCGTATAGCAATCAGCCCCAGCATTTT. Translated, it gives CASSSNGFSYSNQPQHF.

This sequence joins TRBV5-1 and TRBJ1-2; TRBD1 agrees at 9 bases. V shed 4 bases and J 3 bases; nucleotides not matched to a gene: 7. The CDR3 runs to 15 residues. Germline CDR1 and CDR2: SGHRS and YFSETQ. The CDR3 is CASSVGQGGHYGYTF. The CDR3 nucleotides read TGCGCCAGCAGCGTGGGACAGGGAGGTCACTATGGCTACACCTTC.

The chain employs TRBV18 and TRBJ1-6; unclear D gene. Trimming cost V 0 bases and J 10 bases, with 10 bases left between them. The germline V gene has CDR1 KGHSH and CDR2 LQKENI. The CDR3 runs 14 residues. The CDR3: CASSPPGSSSPLHF. The CDR3 DNA follows: TGTGCCAGCTCACCACCGGGTTCTTCCTCACCCCTCCACTTT.

This chain joins TRBV4-3 and TRBJ1-2, with no clear D. The CDR3 covers 13 residues. CDR1 and CDR2 from the germline V gene are LGHNA and YSLEER. Trimming cost V 1 base and J 7 bases, with 10 bases left between them. The CDR3 DNA reads as TGCGCCAGCAGCCAAGTCGCGGGCTTTGGCTACACCTTC. Translation gives CASSQVAGFGYTF.

This sequence joins TRBV29-1 and TRBJ2-7; 9 nucleotides line up with TRBD2. This CDR3 contains 13 residues. CDR1 and CDR2 from the germline V gene are SQVTM and ANQGSEA. The trim removed 4 bases at V and 3 bases at J, leaving 4 bases unmatched. DNA for the CDR3: TGCAGCGTTGGGCCTAGCGGGATCTACGAGCAGTACTTC. Protein: CSVGPSGIYEQYF.

Of note for this clone: This CDR3 is also generated by other DNA sequences in the sample. V and J are TRBV18 and TRBJ2-2; D is unclear. CDR1 and CDR2 from the germline V gene are KGHSH and LQKENI. The CDR3 is 12 amino acids. Trimming removed 3 bases from V and 6 bases from J, with 5 bases in between. The CDR3 nucleotides read TGTGCCAGCTCACCGGATGCCGGGGAGCTGTTTTTT. Encoded protein: CASSPDAGELFF.

The chain links TRBV11-3 to TRBJ2-1, with TRBD2 matching 9 bases. Germline values: CDR1 SGHNT, CDR2 YENEEA. V lost 4 bases and J lost 0; bases outside the gene matches: 7. There are 17 residues in the CDR3. CDR3: CASSSQLAGGSYNEQFF. Written as DNA, the CDR3 is TGTGCCAGCAGCTCTCAACTAGCGGGTGGCTCCTACAATGAGCAGTTCTTC.

This clone turned up a few times. This chain uses TRBV10-3 with TRBJ1-2; 10 positions match TRBD1. Unmatched junction bases numbered 6, after V lost 5 bases and J lost 6 bases. Germline V CDR1 and CDR2: ENHRY, SYGVKD. The CDR3 has 14 amino acids. CDR3 in amino acids: CAISSTGGIDGYTF. For the CDR3, the DNA is TGTGCCATCAGTTCGACAGGGGGCATCGATGGCTACACCTTC.

With regard to this clone: This sample includes further DNA sequences coding for the same CDR3. J is TRBJ2-1 and V is TRBV2; TRBD2 aligns across 11 bases. The germline V gene encodes CDR1 SNHLY and CDR2 FYNNEI. Unmatched junction bases numbered 2, after V lost 6 bases and J lost 1 base. CDR3 length equals 15 residues. For the CDR3, the DNA is TGTGCCAGCAGCTTAGCGGGAGGGTCCTACAATGAGCAGTTCTTC. Translating it yields CASSLAGGSYNEQFF. The full variable domain, in which reference TRBV2 and TRBJ2-1 provide the parts outside the CDR3, is EPEVTQTPSHQVTQMGQEVILRCVPISNHLYFYWYRQILGQKVEFLVSFYNNEISEKSEIFDDQFSVERPDGSNFTLKIRSTKLEDSAMYFCASSLAGGSYNEQFFGPGTRLTVL.

The J gene is TRBJ2-7, the V gene TRBV7-8, with D uncertain. The V and J ends lost 1 base and 2 bases respectively, with 21 bases between them. The CDR3 is made up of 18 amino acids. From germline, CDR1 is SGHVS and CDR2 FQNEAQ. The CDR3 DNA reads as TGTGCCAGCAGCTTAGAAAAACCCGGACGGGCCAAAACCTACGAGCAGTACTTC. Amino acids: CASSLEKPGRAKTYEQYF.

In this sample, this clone turned up once. The chain has TRBV19 and TRBJ1-4; tentatively, D is TRBD1 (5 bases). V dropped 5 bases and J dropped 4 bases, with 14 bases sitting between them. The CDR3 loop spans 15 amino acids. Germline CDR1 LNHDA, CDR2 SQIVND (reference sequence). CDR3 DNA: TGTGCCAGTAGTGCGGGGACGGCTCTTAATGAAAAACTGTTTTTT. It encodes CASSAGTALNEKLFF. Variable domain in full (rest from reference TRBV19 and TRBJ1-4): DGGITQSPKYLFRKEGQNVTLSCEQNLNHDAMYWYRQDPGQGLRLIYYSQIVNDFQKGDIAEGYSVSREKKESFPLTVTSAQKNPTAFYLCASSAGTALNEKLFFGSGTQLSVL.

The V and J genes are TRBV6-1 and TRBJ2-3, with D perhaps TRBD1 (5 bases). Germline CDR1 is MNHNS and CDR2 is SASEGT. V was trimmed by 6 bases and J by 0 bases, leaving 10 bases between them. This CDR3 region has 14 residues. The CDR3 nucleotides are TGTGCCAGCAGCGCGACAGATAGCACAGATACGCAGTATTTT. Amino acid sequence: CASSATDSTDTQYF.

The chain is built from TRBV14 and TRBJ1-6; no definite D call. The germline V gene encodes CDR1 SGHDN and CDR2 FVKESK. V was cut by 0 bases and J by 12 bases, with 9 bases left in between. This CDR3 is built from 13 residues. Here the CDR3 DNA reads TGTGCCAGCAGCCAAGATCTATTTGGACCCCTCCACTTT. Amino acids: CASSQDLFGPLHF. Filled out from reference TRBV14 and TRBJ1-6, the complete variable domain reads EAGVTQFPSHSVIEKGQTVTLRCDPISGHDNLYWYRRVMGKEIKFLLHFVKESKQDESGMPNNRFLAERTGGTYSTLKVQPAELEDSGVYFCASSQDLFGPLHFGNGTRLTVT.

This chain uses TRBV27 with TRBJ2-7, with a possible D match to TRBD2 (6 bases). V was trimmed by 7 bases and J by 4 bases, leaving 17 bases between them. This CDR3 spans 14 amino acids. Germline-derived CDR1 and CDR2 are MNHEY and SMNVEV (reference sequence). Written as DNA, the CDR3 is TGTGCCAGCACGCCCAAGACTAGTGGGTACGAGCAGTACTTC. This translates into CASTPKTSGYEQYF.

The chain employs TRBV5-1 and TRBJ2-1; tentative D call: TRBD1 (6 bases). CDR3 size: 17 residues. Germline-derived CDR1 and CDR2 are SGHRS and YFSETQ. The V gene lost 0 bases and the J gene lost 1 base, with 14 bases spanning the gap. The CDR3 protein is CASSLALQGFSYNEQFF. CDR3 sequence (DNA): TGCGCCAGCAGCTTGGCCTTACAGGGTTTTTCCTACAATGAGCAGTTCTTC.

The genes are TRBV4-1 and TRBJ1-2, with 10 bases lining up with TRBD1. With 1 base clipped from V and 4 bases from J, the junction kept 6 bases outside the gene matches. Germline CDR1 reads MGHRA; CDR2 reads YSYEKL. The CDR3 sequence is 16 residues long. The CDR3 loop reads CASSQATGQGIYGYTF. The CDR3 nucleotides are TGCGCCAGCAGCCAAGCAACGGGACAGGGGATCTATGGCTACACCTTC.

The chain recombines TRBV6-5 with TRBJ2-7, with no clear D. V was shortened by 5 bases and J by 7 bases, with 15 bases between the two germline ends. Germline assignment: CDR1 MNHEY and CDR2 SVGAGI. This CDR3 spans 13 amino acids. The CDR3 loop reads CASSATRIGEQYF. The DNA for the CDR3 is TGTGCCAGCAGTGCGACACGAATCGGGGAGCAGTACTTC.

This sequence joins TRBV19 and TRBJ1-2; 8 bases line up with TRBD1. The germline CDR1 and CDR2 sequences are LNHDA and SQIVND (reference sequence). The trim removed 5 bases at V and 5 bases at J, leaving 10 bases unmatched. This CDR3 region has 15 residues. In nucleotides, the CDR3 is TGTGCCAGTAGTCCGCGACAGGGGCGGATTTATGGCTACACCTTC. It specifies CASSPRQGRIYGYTF.

The J gene is TRBJ2-1, the V gene TRBV2, with TRBD1 as a possible D gene (6 bases). Germline V CDR1 and CDR2: SNHLY, FYNNEI. CDR3 length: 13 amino acids. Trimming left V 10 bases short and J 7 bases short, with 17 bases between. CDR3 sequence (DNA): TGTGCCACCACGGGACAAAGTAGGAATGAGCAGTTCTTC. It encodes CATTGQSRNEQFF.

In regard to this clone: The junction and the germline gene differ at one end; a read error may be behind it. The chain couples TRBV6-1 to TRBJ1-1; 7 nucleotides agree with TRBD1. This CDR3 spans 13 amino acids. The germline V gene encodes CDR1 MNHNS and CDR2 SASEGT. The chain's CDR3 is CATLRGRQADAFF. The DNA of the CDR3 is TGTGCCACCCTTAGGGGGCGGCAAGCTGACGCTTTCTTT.

The chain recombines TRBV9 with TRBJ1-6; TRBD1 might be the D (6 bases). The germline gives CDR1 SGDLS, CDR2 YYNGEE. Trimming shortened V by 1 base and J by 5 bases, and 10 bases separated the two germline ends. The CDR3 is 15 residues long. This CDR3 is CASSVQGWDNSPLHF. The CDR3 DNA sequence: TGTGCCAGCAGCGTACAGGGGTGGGATAATTCACCCCTCCACTTT.

As for this clone: Within the sample, other DNA sequences also encode this same CDR3. The rearrangement links TRBV25-1 to TRBJ1-1; TRBD1 might be the D (6 bases). Trimming shortened V by 6 bases and J by 1 base, and 12 bases separated the two germline ends. In germline, CDR1 is MGHDK, CDR2 SYGVNS. CDR3 size: 14 residues. The CDR3 loop is CASRETGWNTEAFF. CDR3 sequence (DNA): TGTGCCAGCAGAGAGACAGGTTGGAACACTGAAGCTTTCTTT. The variable domain in full, completed from reference TRBV25-1 and TRBJ1-1, reads EADIYQTPRYLVIGTGKKITLECSQTMGHDKMYWYQQDPGMELHLIHYSYGVNSTEKGDLSSESTVSRIRTEHFPLTLESARPSHTSQYLCASRETGWNTEAFFGQGTRLTVV.

The J gene is TRBJ1-2, the V gene TRBV7-9; TRBD1 matches 12 bases. V was clipped by 3 bases and J by 4 bases; unmatched bases: 6. CDR3 length equals 16 residues. Germline-derived CDR1 and CDR2 are SEHNR and FQNEAQ (reference sequence). CDR3 bases: TGTGCCAGCAGCTTTTCGGGACAGGGGGCTATCTATGGCTACACCTTC. Encoded protein: CASSFSGQGAIYGYTF.

In regard to this clone: Germline is not matched at one junction end, which may reflect a read error. CDR3 sequence (DNA): TGTGCTAGCAGGCAGGGGACAGGAGGAACCCAAGAGACCCAGTACTTC. This translates into CASRQGTGGTQETQYF. This chain links TRBV7-7 with TRBJ2-5; 8 bases match TRBD1. Germline V gives CDR1 SSHAT, CDR2 FNYEAQ (reference sequence). The CDR3 covers 16 residues.

The rearrangement uses TRBV5-6 and TRBJ2-7; D is possibly TRBD2 (5 bases). The CDR3 runs to 13 residues. Germline-derived CDR1 and CDR2 are SGHDT and YYEEEE. Trimming stripped 5 bases from V and 0 bases from J, with 9 bases between. The CDR3 protein is CASRMSGSYEQYF. The DNA for the CDR3 is TGTGCCAGCAGGATGAGCGGCTCCTACGAGCAGTACTTC.

V is TRBV2 and J is TRBJ2-7; D unresolved. Per the germline V gene, CDR1 is SNHLY and CDR2 is FYNNEI. There are 12 residues in the CDR3. The V end lost 11 bases, the J end lost 1 base, and 12 bases lay between the germline ends. The CDR3: CAPTRSSYEQYF. CDR3 DNA: TGTGCCCCGACTCGGAGTTCCTACGAGCAGTACTTC.